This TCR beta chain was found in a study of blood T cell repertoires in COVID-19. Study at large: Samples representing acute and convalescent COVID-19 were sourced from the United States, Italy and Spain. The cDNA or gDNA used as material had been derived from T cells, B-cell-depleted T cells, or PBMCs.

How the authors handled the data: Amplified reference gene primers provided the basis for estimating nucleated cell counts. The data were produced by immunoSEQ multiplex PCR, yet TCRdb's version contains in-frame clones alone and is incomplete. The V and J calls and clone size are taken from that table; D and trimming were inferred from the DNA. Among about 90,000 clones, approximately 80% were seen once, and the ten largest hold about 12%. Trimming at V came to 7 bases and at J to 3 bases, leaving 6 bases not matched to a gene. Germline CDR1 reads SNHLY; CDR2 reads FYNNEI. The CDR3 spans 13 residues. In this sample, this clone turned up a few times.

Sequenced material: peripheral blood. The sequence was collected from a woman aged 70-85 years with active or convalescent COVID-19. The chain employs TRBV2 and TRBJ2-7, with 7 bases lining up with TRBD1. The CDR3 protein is CASKGTAYYEQYF. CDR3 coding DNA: TGTGCCAGCAAAGGGACAGCATACTACGAGCAGTACTTC.